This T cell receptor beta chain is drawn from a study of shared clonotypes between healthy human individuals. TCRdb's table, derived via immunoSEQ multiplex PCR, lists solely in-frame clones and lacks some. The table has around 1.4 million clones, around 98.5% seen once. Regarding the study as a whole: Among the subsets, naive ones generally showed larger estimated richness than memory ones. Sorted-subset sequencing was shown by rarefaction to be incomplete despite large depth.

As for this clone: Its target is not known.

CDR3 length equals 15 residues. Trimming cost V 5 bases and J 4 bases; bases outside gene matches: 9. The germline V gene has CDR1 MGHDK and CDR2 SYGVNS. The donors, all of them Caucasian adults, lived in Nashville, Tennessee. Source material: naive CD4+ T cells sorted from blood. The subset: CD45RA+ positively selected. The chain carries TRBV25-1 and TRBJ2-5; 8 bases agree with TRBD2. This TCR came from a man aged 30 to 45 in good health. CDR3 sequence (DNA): TGTGCCAGCAGTTCCCTGAGCGGGAGCGGAGAGACCCAGTACTTC. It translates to CASSSLSGSGETQYF.